The 14 T cell receptor beta chains given below trace back to one sample, sequenced in a study of metastatic and nonmetastatic thyroid tumors (dated by TCRdb to about 2020). No treatment had been received by any patient before thyroid surgery. To prepare the library, PCR was applied. Sequencing was performed on an Illumina HiSeq 4000. TCRdb trimmed public reads at Q25 via fastp, called clones via MiXCR and kept in-frame beta chains. Within this sample are around 31,000 clones, with almost 30% of them counted one time only. Roughly 31% of the sample lies in the top ten. Sequenced sample: blood. The origin of the receptors is a female donor with papillary thyroid cancer or a benign thyroid nodule (not recorded which). Some clones in this sample may be carry-over from other donors' samples.

This clone was recorded many times. This CDR3 reads CASSSSFLGPTAHYEQYF. For the CDR3, the DNA is TGTGCCAGCAGCTCCTCATTCCTCGGGCCGACAGCGCACTACGAGCAGTACTTC. V gene TRBV5-4 combines with J gene TRBJ2-7, with D perhaps TRBD1 (5 bases). Trimming stripped 3 bases from V and 3 bases from J, with 25 bases between. The CDR3 has 18 residues. Germline V gene data show CDR1 as SGHNT and CDR2 as YYREEE (reference sequence).

This clone was recorded a few times. The rearrangement uses TRBV6-2 or TRBV6-3 and TRBJ2-1; tentative D call: TRBD2 (6 bases). The germline V gene encodes CDR1 MNHEY and CDR2 SVGEGT. Trimming left V 0 bases short and J 8 bases short, with 14 bases between. CDR3 length: 15 residues. The CDR3 coding sequence is TGTGCCAGCAGTTACTCGGGGACTCCGCCGGATGAGCAGTTCTTC. It translates to CASSYSGTPPDEQFF.

The chain joins TRBV7-2 to TRBJ1-2; 10 bases map to TRBD1. Per germline, CDR1 SGHTA and CDR2 FQGNSA. V trimming: 0 bases; J trimming: 7 bases; junction bases outside the gene matches: 2. This CDR3 region has 14 residues. For the CDR3, the DNA is TGTGCCAGCAGCTTAGCGGGGGACAGGGGTGGCTACACCTTC. Translated: CASSLAGDRGGYTF.

This clone was detected only a few times. The J gene is TRBJ2-1, the V gene TRBV15; 12 positions agree with TRBD2. Per the germline V gene, CDR1 is LNHNV and CDR2 is YYDKDF (reference sequence). The CDR3 consists of 16 residues. V shed 5 bases, J shed 6 bases, and the junction held 8 bases outside the gene matches. The CDR3 protein is CATSGPRLAGANEQFF. The CDR3 nucleotides are TGTGCCACCAGCGGCCCAAGACTAGCGGGAGCCAATGAGCAGTTCTTC.

The V and J genes are TRBV19 and TRBJ2-2, with 8 bases aligning to TRBD2. Germline loops: CDR1 LNHDA, CDR2 SQIVND (reference sequence). With V trimmed by 3 bases and J by 5 bases, 14 bases remained unmatched. This CDR3 is built from 18 residues. As DNA, the CDR3 is TGTGCCAGTAGTATCAGACGGGAGGGCCGGTTGTGGACCGGGGAGCTGTTTTTT. Its protein is CASSIRREGRLWTGELFF.

V and J are TRBV5-1 and TRBJ1-3; the match to TRBD1 covers 7 bases. There are 15 residues in the CDR3. J gave up 5 bases and V 4 bases, and 9 bases lay outside the gene matches. Germline V gives CDR1 SGHRS, CDR2 YFSETQ. The CDR3, as DNA: TGCGCCAGCAGCCCGGAGGGCAGGGGGAGAAACACCATATATTTT. Translating it yields CASSPEGRGRNTIYF.

The chain employs TRBV30 and TRBJ2-1; possibly TRBD2 for D (7 bases). The CDR3 runs to 14 residues. Trimming removed 0 bases at V and 6 bases at J, with 12 bases between. Germline V CDR1 and CDR2: GTSNPN, SVGIG (reference sequence). CDR3 nucleotides: TGTGCCTGGAGTGTAGGAAGGGGGGGCAATGAGCAGTTCTTC. Residues: CAWSVGRGGNEQFF. The variable domain in full, completed from reference TRBV30 and TRBJ2-1, reads SQTIHQWPATLVQPVGSPLSLECTVEGTSNPNLYWYRQAAGRGLQLLFYSVGIGQISSEVPQNLSASRPQDRQFILSSKKLLLSDSGFYLCAWSVGRGGNEQFFGPGTRLTVL.

This clone was seen a few times. This may be a read error, as it is one base from a much larger clone. Here the CDR3 DNA reads TGTGCCAGCAGTTTGGTCCGATGGGGCGAGCAGTACTTC. This translates into CASSLVRWGEQYF. The rearrangement links TRBV6-5 to TRBJ2-7; D unclear. The CDR3 has 13 residues. CDR1 and CDR2 from the germline V gene are MNHEY and SVGAGI. Trimming stripped 4 bases from V and 6 bases from J, with 13 bases between.

This clone was observed once. The chain employs TRBV18 and TRBJ2-2, with 8 bases identical to TRBD1. After removal of 2 bases from V and 1 base from J, the junction contained 3 bases not matched to a gene. Germline V gene lookup returns CDR1 KGHSH and CDR2 LQKENI. This CDR3 region has 16 residues. The CDR3 reads CASSPTGTGNTGELFF. The CDR3 DNA is TGTGCCAGCTCACCAACCGGGACAGGGAACACCGGGGAGCTGTTTTTT.

Turning to this clone: The junction does not match germline at one end; this may be a read error. The chain's CDR3 is CASSLGLAGYNEQFF. The DNA for the CDR3 is TGTGCTAGCAGCCTGGGACTAGCGGGATACAATGAGCAGTTCTTC. The chain is built from TRBV7-7 and TRBJ2-1; 13 bases match TRBD2. This CDR3 has 15 residues. CDR1 is SSHAT and CDR2 is FNYEAQ in the germline V gene (reference sequence).

In its sample, this clone was seen a few times. The chain recombines TRBV6-1 with TRBJ2-1; 11 bases are a match to TRBD2. The CDR3 is 16 residues long. CDR1 and CDR2 (germline): MNHNS, SASEGT. Trimming at V came to 2 bases and at J to 4 bases, leaving 4 bases not matched to a gene. In DNA, the CDR3 is TGTGCCAGCAGTGAACGGACTAGCGGGCCGTACAATGAGCAGTTCTTC. Its protein product is CASSERTSGPYNEQFF.

This clone was found many times. The chain carries TRBV9 and TRBJ2-7, with a tentative D call TRBD2 (6 bases). Germline V CDR1 and CDR2: SGDLS, YYNGEE. The CDR3 sequence is 13 residues long. Trimming stripped 4 bases from V and 5 bases from J, with 13 bases between. The CDR3 is CASSTGVQNEQYF. CDR3 bases: TGTGCCAGCAGCACGGGGGTTCAAAACGAGCAGTACTTC.

The rearrangement joins TRBV3-1 to TRBJ2-1, with D possibly being TRBD2 (5 bases). The CDR3 totals 15 residues. The germline gives CDR1 LGHDT, CDR2 YNNKEL (reference sequence). V gave up 3 bases and J gave up 5 bases, with 14 bases separating them. The chain's CDR3 is CASSQQALAHNEQFF. The DNA of the CDR3 is TGTGCCAGCAGCCAGCAGGCTCTAGCCCACAATGAGCAGTTCTTC.

This clone was recorded many times. V and J are TRBV9 and TRBJ2-3; D remains ambiguous. CDR3 length: 12 amino acids. Trimming shortened V by 3 bases and J by 6 bases, and 8 bases separated the two germline ends. CDR1 and CDR2 (germline): SGDLS, YYNGEE. The CDR3 DNA reads TGTGCCAGCAGCGCTGGGATGGATACGCAGTATTTT. Its protein is CASSAGMDTQYF.